The rows below give T cell receptor beta chains drawn from one sample of a study of cytomegalovirus exposure and HLA in healthy donors. This table comes from immunoSEQ multiplex PCR, and its TCRdb copy is limited to in-frame clones, with some not included. The listing contains 38,000 or so clones. The sequenced material came from PBMCs. The source is a man aged 35-49 years in good health and CMV-seropositive. The conserved cysteine and the conserved F or W are not part of the CDR3 here.

J gene: TRBJ2-1
V gene: TRBV4-1
CDR3 protein: ASSRKGLAGSSYNEQF

J gene: TRBJ2-7
V gene: TRBV5-6
CDR3 protein: ASSRSYEQY

J gene: TRBJ2-1
V gene: TRBV11-1
CDR3 protein: ASSPRLAGGNEQF

J gene: TRBJ2-2
V gene: TRBV2
CDR3 protein: ATQSGGGNTGELF

J gene: TRBJ1-5
V gene: TRBV7-2
CDR3 protein: ASSLALGGGNQPQH

J gene: TRBJ2-1
V gene: TRBV9
CDR3 protein: ASSVAGIYNEQF

J gene: TRBJ2-3
V gene: TRBV7-9
CDR3 protein: ASSATSGRADGTDTQY

J gene: TRBJ2-7
V gene: TRBV2
CDR3 protein: ASSGAGGLYEQY

J gene: TRBJ2-1
V gene: TRBV9
CDR3 protein: ASTPGSGDEQF

J gene: TRBJ2-7
V gene: TRBV6-5
CDR3 protein: ASSSVSLYEQY

J gene: TRBJ1-5
V gene: TRBV4-1
CDR3 protein: ASRRAAGGLDQPQH

J gene: -
V gene: TRBV4-1
CDR3 protein: ASSQVPHSYEQY

J gene: TRBJ2-2
V gene: TRBV4-1
CDR3 protein: ASSQEMASGNTGELF

J gene: TRBJ2-7
V gene: TRBV30
CDR3 protein: AWRVEGTYEQY

J gene: TRBJ2-3
V gene: TRBV9
CDR3 protein: ASSQTGTGYSDTQY